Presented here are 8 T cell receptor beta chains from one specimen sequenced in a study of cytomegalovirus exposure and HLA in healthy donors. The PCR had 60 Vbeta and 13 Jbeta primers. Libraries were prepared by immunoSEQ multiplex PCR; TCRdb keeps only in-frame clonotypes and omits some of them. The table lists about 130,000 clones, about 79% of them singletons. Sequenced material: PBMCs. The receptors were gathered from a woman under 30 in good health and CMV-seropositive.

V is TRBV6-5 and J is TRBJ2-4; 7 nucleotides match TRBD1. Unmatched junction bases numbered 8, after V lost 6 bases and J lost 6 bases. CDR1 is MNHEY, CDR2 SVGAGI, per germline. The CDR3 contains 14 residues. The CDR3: CASRTGIIANIQYF. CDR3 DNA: TGTGCCAGCAGGACAGGGATCATAGCAAACATTCAGTACTTC.

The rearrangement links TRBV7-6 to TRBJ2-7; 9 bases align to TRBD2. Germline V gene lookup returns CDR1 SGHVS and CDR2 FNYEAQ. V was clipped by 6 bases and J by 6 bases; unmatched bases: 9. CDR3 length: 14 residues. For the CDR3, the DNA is TGTGCCAGCAGACCTAGCGGGGAACGGGGCGAGCAGTACTTC. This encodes CASRPSGERGEQYF.

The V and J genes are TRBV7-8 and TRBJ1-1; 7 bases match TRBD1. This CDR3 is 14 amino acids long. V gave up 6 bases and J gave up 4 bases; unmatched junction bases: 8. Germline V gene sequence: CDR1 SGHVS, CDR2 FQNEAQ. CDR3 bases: TGTGCCAGCAGGGGGACAGTTTTTTCCACTGAAGCTTTCTTT. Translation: CASRGTVFSTEAFF.

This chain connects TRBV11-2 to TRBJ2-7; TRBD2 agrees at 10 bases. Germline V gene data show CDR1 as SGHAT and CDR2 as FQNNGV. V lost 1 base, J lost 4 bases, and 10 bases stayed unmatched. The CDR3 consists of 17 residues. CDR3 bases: TGTGCCAGCAGCTTAGCAGCGGGGGGGCTCCGCGGGTACGAGCAGTACTTC. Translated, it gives CASSLAAGGLRGYEQYF.

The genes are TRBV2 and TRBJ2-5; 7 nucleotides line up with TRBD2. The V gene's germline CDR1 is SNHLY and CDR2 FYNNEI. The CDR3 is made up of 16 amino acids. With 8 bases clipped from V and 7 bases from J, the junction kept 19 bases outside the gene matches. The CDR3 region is CASGDLVGGVTRTQYF. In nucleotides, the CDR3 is TGTGCCAGCGGGGACTTGGTTGGGGGGGTTACGCGGACCCAGTACTTC.

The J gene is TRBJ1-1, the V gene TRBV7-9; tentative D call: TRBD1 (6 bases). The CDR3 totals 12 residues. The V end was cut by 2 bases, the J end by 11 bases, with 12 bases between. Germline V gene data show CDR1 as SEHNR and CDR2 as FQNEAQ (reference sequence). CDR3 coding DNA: TGTGCCAGCAGCTTACAACAGGGTTCGGCTTTCTTT. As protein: CASSLQQGSAFF.

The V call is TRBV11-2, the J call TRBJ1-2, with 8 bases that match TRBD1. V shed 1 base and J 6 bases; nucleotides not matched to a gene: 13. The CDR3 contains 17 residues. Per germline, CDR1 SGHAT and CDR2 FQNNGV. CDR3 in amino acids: CASSLGAGQGSIDGYTF. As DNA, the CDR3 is TGTGCCAGCAGCTTAGGGGCTGGACAGGGATCTATAGATGGCTACACCTTC.

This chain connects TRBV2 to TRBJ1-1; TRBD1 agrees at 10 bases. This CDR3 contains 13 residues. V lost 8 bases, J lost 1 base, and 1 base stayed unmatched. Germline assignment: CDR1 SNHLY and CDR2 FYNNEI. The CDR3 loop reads CASGDRGNTEAFF. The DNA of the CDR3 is TGTGCCAGCGGGGACAGGGGGAACACTGAAGCTTTCTTT. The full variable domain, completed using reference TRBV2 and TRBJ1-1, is EPEVTQTPSHQVTQMGQEVILRCVPISNHLYFYWYRQILGQKVEFLVSFYNNEISEKSEIFDDQFSVERPDGSNFTLKIRSTKLEDSAMYFCASGDRGNTEAFFGQGTRLTVV.